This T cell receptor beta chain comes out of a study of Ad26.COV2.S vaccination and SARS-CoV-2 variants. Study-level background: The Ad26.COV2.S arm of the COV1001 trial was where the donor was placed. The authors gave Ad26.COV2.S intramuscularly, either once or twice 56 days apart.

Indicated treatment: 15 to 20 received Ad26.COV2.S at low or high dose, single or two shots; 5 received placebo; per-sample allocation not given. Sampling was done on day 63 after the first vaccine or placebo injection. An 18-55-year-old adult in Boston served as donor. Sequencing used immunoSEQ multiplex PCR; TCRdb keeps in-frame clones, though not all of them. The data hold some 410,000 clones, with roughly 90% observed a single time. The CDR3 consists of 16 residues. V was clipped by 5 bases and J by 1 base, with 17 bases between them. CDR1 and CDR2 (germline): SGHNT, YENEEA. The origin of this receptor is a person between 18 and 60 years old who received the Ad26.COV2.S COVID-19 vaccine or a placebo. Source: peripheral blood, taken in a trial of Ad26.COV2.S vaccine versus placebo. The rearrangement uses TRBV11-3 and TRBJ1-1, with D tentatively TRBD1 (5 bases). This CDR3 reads CASSPRGQAGNTEAFF. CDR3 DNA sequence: TGTGCCAGCAGCCCAAGGGGCCAGGCGGGGAACACTGAAGCTTTCTTT.